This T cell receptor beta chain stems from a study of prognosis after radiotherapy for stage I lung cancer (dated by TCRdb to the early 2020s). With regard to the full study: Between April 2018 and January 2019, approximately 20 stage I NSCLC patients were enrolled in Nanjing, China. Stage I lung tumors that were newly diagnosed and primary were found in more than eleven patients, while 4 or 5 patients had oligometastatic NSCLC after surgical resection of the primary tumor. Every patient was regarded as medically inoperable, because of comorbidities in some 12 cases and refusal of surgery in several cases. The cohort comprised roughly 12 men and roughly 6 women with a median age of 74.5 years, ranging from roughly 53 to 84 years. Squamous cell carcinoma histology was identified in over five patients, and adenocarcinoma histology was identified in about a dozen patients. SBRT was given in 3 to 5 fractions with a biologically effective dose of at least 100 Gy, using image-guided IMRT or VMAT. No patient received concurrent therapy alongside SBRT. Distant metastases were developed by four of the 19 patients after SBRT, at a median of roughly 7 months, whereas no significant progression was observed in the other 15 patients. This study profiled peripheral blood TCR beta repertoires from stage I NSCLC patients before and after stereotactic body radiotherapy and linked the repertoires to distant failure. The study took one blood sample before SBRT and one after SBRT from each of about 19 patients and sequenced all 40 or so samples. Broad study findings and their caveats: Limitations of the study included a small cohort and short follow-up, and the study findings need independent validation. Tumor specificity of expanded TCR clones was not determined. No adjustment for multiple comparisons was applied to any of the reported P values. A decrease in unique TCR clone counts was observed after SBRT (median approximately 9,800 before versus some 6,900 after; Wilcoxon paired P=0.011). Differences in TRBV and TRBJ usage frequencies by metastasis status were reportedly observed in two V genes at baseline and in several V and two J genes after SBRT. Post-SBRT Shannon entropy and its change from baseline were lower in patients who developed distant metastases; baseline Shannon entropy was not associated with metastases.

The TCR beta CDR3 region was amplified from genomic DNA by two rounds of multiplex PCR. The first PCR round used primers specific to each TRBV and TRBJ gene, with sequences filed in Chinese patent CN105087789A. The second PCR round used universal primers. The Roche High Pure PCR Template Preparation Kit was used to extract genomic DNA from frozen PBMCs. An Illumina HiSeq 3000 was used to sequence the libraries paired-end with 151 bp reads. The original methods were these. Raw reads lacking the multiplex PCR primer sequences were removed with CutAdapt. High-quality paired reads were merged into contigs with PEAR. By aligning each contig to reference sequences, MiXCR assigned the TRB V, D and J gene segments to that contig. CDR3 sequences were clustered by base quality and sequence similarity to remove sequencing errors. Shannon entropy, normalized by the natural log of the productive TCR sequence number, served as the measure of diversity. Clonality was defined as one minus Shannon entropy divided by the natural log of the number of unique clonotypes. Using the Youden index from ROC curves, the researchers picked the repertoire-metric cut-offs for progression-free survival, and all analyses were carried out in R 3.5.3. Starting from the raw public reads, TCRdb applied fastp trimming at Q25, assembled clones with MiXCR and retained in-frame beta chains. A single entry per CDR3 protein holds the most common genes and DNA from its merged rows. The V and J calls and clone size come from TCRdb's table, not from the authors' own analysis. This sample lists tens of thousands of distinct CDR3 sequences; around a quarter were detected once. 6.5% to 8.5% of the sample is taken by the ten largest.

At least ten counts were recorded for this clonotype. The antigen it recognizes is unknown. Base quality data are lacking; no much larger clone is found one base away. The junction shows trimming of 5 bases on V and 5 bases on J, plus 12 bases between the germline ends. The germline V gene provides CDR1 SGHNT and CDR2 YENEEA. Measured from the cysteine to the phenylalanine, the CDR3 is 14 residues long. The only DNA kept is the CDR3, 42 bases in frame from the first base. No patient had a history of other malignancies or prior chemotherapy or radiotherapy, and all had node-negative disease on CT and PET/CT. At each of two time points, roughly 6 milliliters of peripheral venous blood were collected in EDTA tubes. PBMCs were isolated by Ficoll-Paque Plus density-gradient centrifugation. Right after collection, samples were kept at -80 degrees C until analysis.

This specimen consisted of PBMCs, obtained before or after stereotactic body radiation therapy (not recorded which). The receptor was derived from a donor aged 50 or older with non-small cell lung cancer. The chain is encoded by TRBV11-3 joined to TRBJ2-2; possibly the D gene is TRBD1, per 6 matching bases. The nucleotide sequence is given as TGTGCCAGCAGCACCCAGGACAGTACCGGGGAGCTGTTTTTT. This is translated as CASSTQDSTGELFF. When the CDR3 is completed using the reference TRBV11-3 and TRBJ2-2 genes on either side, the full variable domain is EAGVVQSPRYKIIEKKQPVAFWCNPISGHNTLYWYLQNLGQGPELLIRYENEEAVDDSQLPKDRFSAERLKGVDSTLKIQPAELGDSAVYLCASSTQDSTGELFFGEGSRLTVL.